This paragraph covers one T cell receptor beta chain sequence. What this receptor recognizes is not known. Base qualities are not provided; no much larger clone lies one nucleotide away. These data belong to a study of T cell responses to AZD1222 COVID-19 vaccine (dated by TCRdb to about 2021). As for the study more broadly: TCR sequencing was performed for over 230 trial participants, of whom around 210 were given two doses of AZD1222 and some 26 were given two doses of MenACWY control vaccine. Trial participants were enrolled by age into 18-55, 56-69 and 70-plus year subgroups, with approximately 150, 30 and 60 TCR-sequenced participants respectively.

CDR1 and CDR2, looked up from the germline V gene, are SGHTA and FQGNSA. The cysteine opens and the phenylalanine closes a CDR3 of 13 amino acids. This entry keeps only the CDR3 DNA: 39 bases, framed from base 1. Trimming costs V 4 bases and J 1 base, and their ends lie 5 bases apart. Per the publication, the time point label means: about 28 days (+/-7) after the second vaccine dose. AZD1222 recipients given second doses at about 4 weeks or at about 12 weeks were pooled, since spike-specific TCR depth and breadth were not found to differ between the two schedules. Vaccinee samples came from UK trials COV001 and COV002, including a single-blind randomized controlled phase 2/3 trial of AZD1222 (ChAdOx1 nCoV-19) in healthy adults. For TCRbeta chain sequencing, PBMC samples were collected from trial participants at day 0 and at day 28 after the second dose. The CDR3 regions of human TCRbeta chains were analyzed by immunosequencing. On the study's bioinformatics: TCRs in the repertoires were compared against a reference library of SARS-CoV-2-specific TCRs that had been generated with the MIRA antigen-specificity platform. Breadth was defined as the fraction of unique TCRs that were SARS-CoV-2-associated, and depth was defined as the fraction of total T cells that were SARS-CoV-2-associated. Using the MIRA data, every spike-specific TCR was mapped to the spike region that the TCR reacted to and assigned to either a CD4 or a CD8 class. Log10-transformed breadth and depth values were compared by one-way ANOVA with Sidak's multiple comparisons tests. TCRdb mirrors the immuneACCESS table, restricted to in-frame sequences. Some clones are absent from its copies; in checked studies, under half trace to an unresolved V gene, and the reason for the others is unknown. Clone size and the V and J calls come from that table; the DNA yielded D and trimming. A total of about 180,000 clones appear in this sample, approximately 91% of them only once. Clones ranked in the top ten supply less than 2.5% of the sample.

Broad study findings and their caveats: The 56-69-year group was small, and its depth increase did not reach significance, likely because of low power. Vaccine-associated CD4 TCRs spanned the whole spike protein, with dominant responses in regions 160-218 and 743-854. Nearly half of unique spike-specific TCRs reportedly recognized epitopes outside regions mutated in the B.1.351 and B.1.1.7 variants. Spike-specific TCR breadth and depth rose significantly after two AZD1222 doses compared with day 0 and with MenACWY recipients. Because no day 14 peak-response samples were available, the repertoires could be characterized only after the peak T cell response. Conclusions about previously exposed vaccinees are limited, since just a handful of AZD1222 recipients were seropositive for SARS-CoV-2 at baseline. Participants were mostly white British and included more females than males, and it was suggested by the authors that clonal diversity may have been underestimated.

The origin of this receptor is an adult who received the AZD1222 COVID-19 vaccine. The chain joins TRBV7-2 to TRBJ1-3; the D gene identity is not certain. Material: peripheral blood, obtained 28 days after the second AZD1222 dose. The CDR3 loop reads CASSSGSGNTIYF. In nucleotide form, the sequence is TGTGCCAGCAGCTCGGGTTCTGGAAACACCATATATTTT.